These 22 T cell receptor beta chains were all obtained from the same sample, sequenced in a study of cytomegalovirus exposure and HLA in healthy donors. The PCR contained 60 Vbeta and 13 Jbeta primers. Libraries were prepared by immunoSEQ multiplex PCR; TCRdb keeps only in-frame clonotypes and omits some of them. The sample carries roughly 130,000 clones, about 80% recorded once. The sample consisted of PBMCs. The source is a man in his forties in good health and CMV-seronegative.

This clone was observed a handful of times. The chain carries TRBV6-1 and TRBJ1-4; D is ambiguous. Trimming shortened V by 4 bases and J by 4 bases, and 10 bases separated the two germline ends. CDR1 MNHNS and CDR2 SASEGT come from the germline V gene. The CDR3 consists of 14 residues. The CDR3 nucleotides are TGTGCCAGCAGTGTGCAGGATGTTAATGAAAAACTGTTTTTT. Translating gives CASSVQDVNEKLFF.

The CDR3 DNA is TGTGCCAGCAGCAAGGGACAGACTAATGAAAAACTGTTTTTT. Translated: CASSKGQTNEKLFF. The rearrangement joins TRBV9 to TRBJ1-4; TRBD1 matches 7 bases. Germline V gene data show CDR1 as SGDLS and CDR2 as YYNGEE. The V gene end was trimmed by 4 bases and the J gene end by 2 bases; junction bases not matched to a gene: 2. The CDR3 runs to 14 residues.

V is TRBV30 and J is TRBJ2-5, with TRBD1 matching 8 bases. This CDR3 has 12 amino acids. The germline gives CDR1 GTSNPN, CDR2 SVGIG (reference sequence). V shed 6 bases, J shed 6 bases, and the junction held 6 bases outside the gene matches. CDR3 DNA: TGTGCCTGTGACAGGGGTCCGCAGACCCAGTACTTC. Encoded protein: CACDRGPQTQYF.

This clone came up once. The rearrangement uses TRBV5-1 and TRBJ1-6; D is possibly TRBD1 (6 bases). The germline CDR1 and CDR2 sequences are SGHRS and YFSETQ. The V end was cut by 3 bases, the J end by 3 bases, with 10 bases between. This CDR3 has 15 amino acids. DNA of the CDR3: TGCGCCAGCAGCTCCCAGGACAGCTATAATTCACCCCTCCACTTT. Translated: CASSSQDSYNSPLHF. The full variable domain, in which reference TRBV5-1 and TRBJ1-6 provide the parts outside the CDR3, is KAGVTQTPRYLIKTRGQQVTLSCSPISGHRSVSWYQQTPGQGLQFLFEYFSETQRNKGNFPGRFSGRQFSNSRSEMNVSTLELGDSALYLCASSSQDSYNSPLHFGNGTRLTVT.

CDR3 region: CASSELRGLGDTQYF. As DNA, the CDR3 is TGCGCCAGCAGTGAGCTGAGGGGGCTTGGAGATACGCAGTATTTT. The V call is TRBV10-1, the J call TRBJ2-3; 7 bases fit TRBD1. The CDR3 has 15 residues. Germline V gene lookup returns CDR1 WNHNN and CDR2 SYGVQD (reference sequence). V lost 2 bases and J lost 5; bases outside the gene matches: 7.

On this clone: One end of the junction is discordant with germline, which a read error may explain. The CDR3 bases are TGTGCTAGTGGTTTGGACCACCCCACAGGGCCAGAGATCTTC. Its translation: CASGLDHPTGPEIF. The chain recombines TRBV12-5 with TRBJ2-1; possible D gene TRBD1, 6 bases. The CDR3 extends over 14 amino acids. Germline V gene sequence: CDR1 LGHNT, CDR2 FRNRAP.

The chain links TRBV29-1 to TRBJ1-2, with D perhaps matching TRBD1 (6 bases). CDR3 size: 14 residues. Germline V gene lookup returns CDR1 SQVTM and CDR2 ANQGSEA. V lost 0 bases, J lost 7 bases, and 15 bases lay in between. The DNA for the CDR3 is TGCAGCGTTGAAGATGGGGCAGGGACACGTGGCTACACCTTC. Encoded protein: CSVEDGAGTRGYTF.

The rearrangement joins TRBV6-4 to TRBJ2-1, with TRBD1 matching 11 bases. V was pared by 0 bases and J by 6 bases, with 7 bases of the junction left unmatched. Germline values: CDR1 MRHNA, CDR2 SNTAGT. The CDR3 sequence is 17 residues long. The CDR3 DNA is TGTGCCAGCAGTGACTCAAGGGACAGGGGGTTTGGCAATGAGCAGTTCTTC. Protein: CASSDSRDRGFGNEQFF.

V is TRBV5-1 and J is TRBJ1-4; TRBD1 might be the D (5 bases). The germline CDR1 and CDR2 sequences are SGHRS and YFSETQ. There are 15 residues in the CDR3. Trimming removed 4 bases from V and 0 bases from J, with 10 bases in between. CDR3 sequence: CASSDTGATNEKLFF. Here the CDR3 DNA reads TGCGCCAGCAGCGATACAGGTGCAACTAATGAAAAACTGTTTTTT.

The V gene is TRBV28, the J gene TRBJ2-5, with 8 bases aligning to TRBD1. CDR3 size: 15 residues. V lost 5 bases, J lost 4 bases, and 9 bases stayed unmatched. CDR1 MDHEN and CDR2 SYDVKM come from the germline V gene. CDR3 DNA: TGTGCCAGCAGTCAAGGACAGGGCGGTGCAGAGACCCAGTACTTC. The encoded protein is CASSQGQGGAETQYF.

The chain combines TRBV19 with TRBJ1-6; the match to TRBD1 covers 8 bases. CDR1 is LNHDA, CDR2 SQIVND, per germline (reference sequence). The CDR3 is made up of 16 amino acids. The trim removed 4 bases at V and 8 bases at J, leaving 10 bases unmatched. Written as DNA, the CDR3 is TGTGCCAGTAGTAACGGACAGGGAAGAAAATATTCACCCCTCCACTTT. Protein sequence: CASSNGQGRKYSPLHF.

V gene TRBV6-1 combines with J gene TRBJ2-7; 8 bases align to TRBD2. The CDR3 is 14 amino acids. The junction had 7 bases not matched to a gene; V was cut back by 6 bases and J by 3 bases. Germline V gene data show CDR1 as MNHNS and CDR2 as SASEGT. The CDR3 region is CASRKSGSGYEQYF. CDR3 DNA: TGTGCCAGCAGGAAAAGCGGGAGCGGCTACGAGCAGTACTTC.

This clone has only one observation. The rearrangement joins TRBV5-1 to TRBJ2-5; 12 bases match TRBD2. The V and J ends lost 0 bases and 5 bases, in that order; junction bases with no gene match: 5. The CDR3 has 16 amino acids. Germline CDR1 reads SGHRS; CDR2 reads YFSETQ. CDR3 DNA sequence: TGCGCCAGCAGCTTGGCCCCTAGCGGGGGGGCCGAGACCCAGTACTTC. This gives the protein CASSLAPSGGAETQYF.

This chain connects TRBV5-1 to TRBJ2-1; 10 nucleotides agree with TRBD2. Germline-derived CDR1 and CDR2 are SGHRS and YFSETQ. Trimming cost V 4 bases and J 5 bases; bases outside gene matches: 6. The CDR3 runs 15 residues. The CDR3 DNA reads TGCGCCAGCAGCCCGGGACTAGCGATCAACAATGAGCAGTTCTTC. Protein sequence: CASSPGLAINNEQFF.

CDR3 protein: CATSRDLLGNEQFF. The CDR3 DNA reads TGTGCCACCAGCAGAGATCTACTAGGGAATGAGCAGTTCTTC. The chain links TRBV15 to TRBJ2-1; tentatively, D is TRBD2 (5 bases). V was trimmed by 0 bases and J by 7 bases, leaving 10 bases between them. Per the germline V gene, CDR1 is LNHNV and CDR2 is YYDKDF (reference sequence). The CDR3 has 14 residues.

V gene TRBV9 combines with J gene TRBJ1-5; the D gene is possibly TRBD1 (6 bases). This CDR3 region has 15 residues. Trimming removed 3 bases from V and 7 bases from J, with 17 bases in between. Germline-derived CDR1 and CDR2 are SGDLS and YYNGEE. Here the CDR3 reads CASSALGERGQPQHF. Written as DNA, the CDR3 is TGTGCCAGCAGCGCCCTCGGGGAGAGGGGGCAGCCCCAGCATTTT.

The chain joins TRBV5-1 to TRBJ1-6; no reliable D call. This CDR3 is 18 amino acids long. Germline V gene lookup returns CDR1 SGHRS and CDR2 YFSETQ. V lost 4 bases, J lost 0 bases, and 17 bases lay in between. The CDR3 here is CASSMGTRASSYNSPLHF. The DNA of the CDR3 is TGCGCCAGCAGCATGGGTACGCGGGCGAGCTCCTATAATTCACCCCTCCACTTT.

This chain uses TRBV19 with TRBJ1-2; D gene unclear. Deletions cut 3 bases from V and 1 base from J, with 9 bases between. CDR3 length equals 14 residues. Germline CDR1 and CDR2: LNHDA and SQIVND (reference sequence). CDR3 residues: CASSIQIFNYGYTF. The CDR3 DNA is TGTGCCAGTAGTATCCAGATATTTAACTATGGCTACACCTTC.

J is TRBJ2-7 and V is TRBV27, with D tentatively TRBD2 (5 bases). The V gene lost 11 bases and the J gene lost 6 bases, with 14 bases spanning the gap. Per the germline V gene, CDR1 is MNHEY and CDR2 is SMNVEV (reference sequence). The CDR3 length is 11 residues. CDR3 protein: CAAGVGLEQYF. CDR3 in DNA: TGTGCCGCCGGGGTGGGCCTCGAGCAGTACTTC.

As DNA, the CDR3 is TGTGCCAGCACCCGGCGCGGGACAGGGGGCACTGAAGCTTTCTTT. Its protein is CASTRRGTGGTEAFF. V is TRBV7-9 and J is TRBJ1-1; 11 nucleotides line up with TRBD1. Germline-derived CDR1 and CDR2 are SEHNR and FQNEAQ (reference sequence). The CDR3 loop spans 15 amino acids. Trimming cost V 7 bases and J 4 bases; bases outside gene matches: 8.

This chain uses TRBV4-2 with TRBJ2-1, with 9 bases lining up with TRBD2. The J segment lost 9 bases and the V segment lost 5 bases, leaving 11 bases of the junction unmatched. In germline, CDR1 is LGHNA, CDR2 YNFKEQ. The CDR3 totals 15 residues. The CDR3 loop reads CASSTPGLAPSEQFF. The DNA of the CDR3 is TGTGCCAGCAGCACCCCGGGACTAGCCCCCAGTGAGCAGTTCTTC.

In nucleotides, the CDR3 is TGCGCCAGCAGTGAGGGACTAGCGGGCATTTATGATGAGCAGTTCTTC. As protein: CASSEGLAGIYDEQFF. The V call is TRBV5-1, the J call TRBJ2-1, with 12 bases lining up with TRBD2. Trimming at V came to 5 bases and at J to 8 bases, leaving 11 bases not matched to a gene. Germline V gene lookup returns CDR1 SGHRS and CDR2 YFSETQ. The CDR3 totals 16 residues.